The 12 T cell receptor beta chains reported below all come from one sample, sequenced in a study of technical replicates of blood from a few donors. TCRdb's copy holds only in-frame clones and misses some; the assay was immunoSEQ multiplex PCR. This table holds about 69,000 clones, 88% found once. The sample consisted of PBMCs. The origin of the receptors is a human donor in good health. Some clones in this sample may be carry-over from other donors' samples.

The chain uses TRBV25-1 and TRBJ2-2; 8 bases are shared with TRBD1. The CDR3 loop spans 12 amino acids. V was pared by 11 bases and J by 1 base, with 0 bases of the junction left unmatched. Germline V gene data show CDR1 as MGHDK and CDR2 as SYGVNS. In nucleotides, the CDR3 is TGTGCCGGACAGGGGAACACCGGGGAGCTGTTTTTT. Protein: CAGQGNTGELFF.

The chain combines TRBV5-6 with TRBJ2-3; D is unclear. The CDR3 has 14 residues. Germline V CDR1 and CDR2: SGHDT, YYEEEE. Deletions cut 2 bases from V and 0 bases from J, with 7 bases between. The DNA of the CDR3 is TGTGCCAGCAGCTTTCTACAGAGCACAGATACGCAGTATTTT. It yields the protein CASSFLQSTDTQYF.

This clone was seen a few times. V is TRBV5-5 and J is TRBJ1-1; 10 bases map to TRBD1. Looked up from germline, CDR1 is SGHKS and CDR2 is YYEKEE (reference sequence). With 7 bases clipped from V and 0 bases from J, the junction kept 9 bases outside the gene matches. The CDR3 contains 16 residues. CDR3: CASPLGQGGMNTEAFF. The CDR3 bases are TGTGCCAGCCCCTTAGGACAGGGGGGAATGAACACTGAAGCTTTCTTT.

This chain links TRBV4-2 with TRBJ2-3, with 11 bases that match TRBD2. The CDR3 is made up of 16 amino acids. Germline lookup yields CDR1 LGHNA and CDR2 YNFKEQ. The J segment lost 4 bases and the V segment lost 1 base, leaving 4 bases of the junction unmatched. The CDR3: CASSQVSGRGADTQYF. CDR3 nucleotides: TGTGCCAGCAGCCAAGTTAGCGGGAGGGGTGCAGATACGCAGTATTTT.

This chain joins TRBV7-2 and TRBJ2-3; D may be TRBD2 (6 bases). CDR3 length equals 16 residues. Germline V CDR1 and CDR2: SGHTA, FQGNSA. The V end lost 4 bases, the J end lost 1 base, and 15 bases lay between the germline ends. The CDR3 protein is CASSSPGLRRTDTQYF. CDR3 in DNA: TGTGCCAGCAGCTCGCCGGGACTTCGGCGCACAGATACGCAGTATTTT.

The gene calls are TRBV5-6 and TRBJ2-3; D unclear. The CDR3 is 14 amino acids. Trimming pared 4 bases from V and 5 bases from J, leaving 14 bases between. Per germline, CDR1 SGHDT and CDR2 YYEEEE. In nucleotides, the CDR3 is TGTGCCAGCAGCCGGATCACGAGGCTAGATACGCAGTATTTT. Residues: CASSRITRLDTQYF.

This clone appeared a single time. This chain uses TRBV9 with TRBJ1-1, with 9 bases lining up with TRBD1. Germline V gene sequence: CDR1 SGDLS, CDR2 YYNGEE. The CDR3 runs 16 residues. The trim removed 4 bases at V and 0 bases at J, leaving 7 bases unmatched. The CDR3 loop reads CASSLGQGAVNTEAFF. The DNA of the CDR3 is TGTGCCAGCAGCTTGGGACAGGGAGCGGTGAACACTGAAGCTTTCTTT.

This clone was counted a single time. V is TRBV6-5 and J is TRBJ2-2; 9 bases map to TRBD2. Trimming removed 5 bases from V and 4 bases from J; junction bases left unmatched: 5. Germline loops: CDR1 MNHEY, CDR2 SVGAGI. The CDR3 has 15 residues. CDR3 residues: CASSTAGGPTGELFF. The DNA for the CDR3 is TGTGCCAGCAGTACGGCGGGAGGGCCCACCGGGGAGCTGTTTTTT.

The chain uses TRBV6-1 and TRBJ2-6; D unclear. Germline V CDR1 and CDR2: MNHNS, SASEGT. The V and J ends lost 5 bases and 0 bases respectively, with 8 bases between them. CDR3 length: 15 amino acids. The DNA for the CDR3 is TGTGCCAGCAGTCGTGACAACTCTGGGGCCAACGTCCTGACTTTC. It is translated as CASSRDNSGANVLTF.

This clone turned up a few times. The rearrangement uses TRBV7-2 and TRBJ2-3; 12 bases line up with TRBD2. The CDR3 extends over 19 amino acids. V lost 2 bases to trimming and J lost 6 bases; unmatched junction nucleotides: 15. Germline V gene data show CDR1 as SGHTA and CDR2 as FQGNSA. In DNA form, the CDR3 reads TGTGCCAGCAGCTTAAAGTTCACTAGCGGGGGGCTGAGAGCGGATACGCAGTATTTT. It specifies CASSLKFTSGGLRADTQYF.

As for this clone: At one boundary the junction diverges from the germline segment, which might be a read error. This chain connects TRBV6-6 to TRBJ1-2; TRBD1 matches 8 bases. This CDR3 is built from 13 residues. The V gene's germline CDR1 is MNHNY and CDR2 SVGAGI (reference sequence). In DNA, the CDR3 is TGTGCCAGCAGTCCAGGAGACAGGGGATTTTTGGCCTTC. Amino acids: CASSPGDRGFLAF.

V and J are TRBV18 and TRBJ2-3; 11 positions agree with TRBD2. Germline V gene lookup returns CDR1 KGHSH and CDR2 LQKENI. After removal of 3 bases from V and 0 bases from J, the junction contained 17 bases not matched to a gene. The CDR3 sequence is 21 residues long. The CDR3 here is CASSPDRLELAGDQSTDTQYF. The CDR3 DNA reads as TGTGCCAGCTCACCCGACAGACTGGAACTAGCGGGGGACCAAAGCACAGATACGCAGTATTTT.